This paragraph reports one T cell receptor beta chain. Its cognate antigen has yet to be identified. It has no much larger one-base neighbor in the sample; base qualities were not kept. Read against the paper, the sample's time point label means: cycle 4 day 1 (C4D1), after five to seven weeks of nivolumab. Relapse after autologous stem cell transplantation had occurred in all trial patients, and cohorts A, B and C were distinguished by prior brentuximab vedotin exposure. The trial cohort included some 53 patients with relapsed/refractory classical Hodgkin lymphoma, and each patient had a best overall response of complete response, partial response or progressive disease. In the multi-cohort phase II CheckMate 205 trial, trial patients received single-agent nivolumab. An independent review committee assessed best overall response by applying the 2007 International Working Group response criteria. PBMCs from the trial were collected at three points: immediately before nivolumab initiation (C1D1), and during therapy at cycle 2 day 1 and cycle 4 day 1. Peripheral blood was collected in 8 mL Vacutainer Cell Preparation Tubes, from which PBMCs were isolated by centrifugation and then cryopreserved.

The Qiagen DNeasy kit was used to extract genomic DNA from unsorted PBMCs and from the negatively selected CD4+ and CD8+ fractions. Amplification of TCR beta CDR3 regions was done by immunoSEQ multiplex PCR with primers that anneal to V and J segments. Amplification bias was minimized using a synthetic immune receptor repertoire, and residual bias was removed computationally after sequencing. The published analysis was carried out like this. Custom Python scripts were used to quantify repertoire diversity as the Shannon entropy index. Unsorted, CD4+ and CD8+ repertoires were analyzed separately, except in combined analyses where CD4+ and CD8+ sequences were merged in silico. Clonal expansion was defined as at least a 2-fold frequency increase after treatment relative to C1D1, with a pseudocount of 0.5 for undetected baseline clones. Singleton clones were defined as clones with 0 or 1 copy at C1D1, and non-singleton clones were defined as clones with 2 or more copies. Clones expanded in unsorted samples were assigned a CD4+, CD8+ or unknown annotation through matching of protein sequences in sorted samples from the same patient. Wilcoxon tests on paired samples were used to test changes in diversity from C1D1 to C4D1. Here the immuneACCESS table is served through TCRdb, limited to in-frame sequences with V and J called. Missing clones are a known gap in these copies; in checked studies unresolved V genes cover under half, and the rest lacks a known reason. V and J calls and clone size come straight from that table; D and trimming were deduced from the DNA. This sample lists approximately 110,000 clones; approximately 89% were detected once. The top ten hold over 15% of the sample.

The sample originates from a study of PD-1 blockade in classical Hodgkin lymphoma (dated by TCRdb to 2020 to 2022). Turning to the overall study: Nivolumab dosing was 3 mg/kg intravenously every 2 weeks, continuing until either disease progression or unacceptable toxicity. The study used TCR beta sequencing and CyTOF to define a peripheral blood immune signature of response to PD-1 blockade in classical Hodgkin lymphoma. Results and caveats for the whole study, not just this receptor: Baseline TCR diversity was reported to be lower in newly diagnosed patients than in healthy donors, and even lower in relapsed/refractory patients. By C4D1, a significant rise was seen in CD4+ TCR diversity but not in CD8+ TCR diversity (p=0.0027 vs p=0.16), and the rise was most apparent among complete responders (p=0.02). Patients starting nivolumab less than 1 year after ASCT had lower diversity and were excluded from later analyses to avoid confounding by immune reconstitution. The study was limited to a single clinical trial cohort, and causes of repertoire differences, possibly disease activity or prior therapy, remained undefined. Among trial patients, those achieving complete response had baseline diversity similar to that of newly diagnosed patients, while diversity was significantly lower in partial responders and progressors.

The CDR3 runs 17 amino acids, cysteine and phenylalanine included. Only the CDR3 DNA is retained, 51 bases long and in frame from the first base. The germline V gene sets CDR1 to SGHDT and CDR2 to YYEEEE. The V end gives up 8 bases and the J end 0 bases, leaving 12 bases in the junction not matched to a gene. Sequencing was performed on peripheral blood mononuclear cells (PBMCs), taken before the fourth cycle of nivolumab. The rearranged segments are TRBV5-6 and TRBJ2-1; TRBD2 fits 9 bases in the junction. This TCR was sampled from a human donor with classical Hodgkin lymphoma. The DNA sequence reads TGTGCCAGTTTCAAAAGCGGGAGGCCGAGCTCCTACAATGAGCAGTTCTTC. The translation is CASFKSGRPSSYNEQFF.